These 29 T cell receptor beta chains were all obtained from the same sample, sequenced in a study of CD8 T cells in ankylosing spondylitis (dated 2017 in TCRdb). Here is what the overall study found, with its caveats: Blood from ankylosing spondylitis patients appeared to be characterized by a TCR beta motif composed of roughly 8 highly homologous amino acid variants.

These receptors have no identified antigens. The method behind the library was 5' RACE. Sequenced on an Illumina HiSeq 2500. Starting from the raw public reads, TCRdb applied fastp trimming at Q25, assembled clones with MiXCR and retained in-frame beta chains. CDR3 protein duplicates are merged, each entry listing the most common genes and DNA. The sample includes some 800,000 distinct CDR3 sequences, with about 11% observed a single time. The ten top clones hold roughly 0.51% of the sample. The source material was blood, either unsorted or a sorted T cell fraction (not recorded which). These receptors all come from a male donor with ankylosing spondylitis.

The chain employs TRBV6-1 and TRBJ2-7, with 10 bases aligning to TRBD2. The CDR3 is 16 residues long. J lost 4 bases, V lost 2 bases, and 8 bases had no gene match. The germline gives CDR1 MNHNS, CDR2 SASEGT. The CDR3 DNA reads TGTGCCAGCAGTGAATTTCCGCTAGCGGGAGCGTACGAGCAGTACTTC. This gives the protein CASSEFPLAGAYEQYF.

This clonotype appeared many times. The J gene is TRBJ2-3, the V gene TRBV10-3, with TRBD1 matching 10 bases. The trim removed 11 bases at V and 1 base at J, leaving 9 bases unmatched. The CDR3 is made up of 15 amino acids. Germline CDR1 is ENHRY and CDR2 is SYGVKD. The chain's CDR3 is CASRQGAARTDTQYF. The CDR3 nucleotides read TGTGCCTCCCGACAGGGGGCCGCCCGCACAGATACGCAGTATTTT.

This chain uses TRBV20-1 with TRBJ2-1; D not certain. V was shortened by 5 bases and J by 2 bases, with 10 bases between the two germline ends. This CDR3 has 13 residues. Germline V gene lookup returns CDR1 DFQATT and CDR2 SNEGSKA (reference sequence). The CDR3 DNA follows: TGCAGTGCTGCCTCCGGCACCTACAATGAGCAGTTCTTC. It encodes CSAASGTYNEQFF.

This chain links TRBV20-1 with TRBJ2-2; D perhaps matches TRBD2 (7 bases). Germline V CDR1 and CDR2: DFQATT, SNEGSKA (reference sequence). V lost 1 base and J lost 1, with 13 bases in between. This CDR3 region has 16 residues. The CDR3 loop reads CSARGQGGENTGELFF. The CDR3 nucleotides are TGCAGTGCTAGAGGCCAAGGGGGGGAGAACACCGGGGAGCTGTTTTTT.

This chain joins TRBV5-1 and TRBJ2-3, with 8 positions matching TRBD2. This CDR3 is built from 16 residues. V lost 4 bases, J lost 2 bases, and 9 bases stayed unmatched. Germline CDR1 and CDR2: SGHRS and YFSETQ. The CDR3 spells CASSPRGSGVTDTQYF. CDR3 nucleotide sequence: TGCGCCAGCAGCCCCCGAGGTAGCGGGGTCACAGATACGCAGTATTTT.

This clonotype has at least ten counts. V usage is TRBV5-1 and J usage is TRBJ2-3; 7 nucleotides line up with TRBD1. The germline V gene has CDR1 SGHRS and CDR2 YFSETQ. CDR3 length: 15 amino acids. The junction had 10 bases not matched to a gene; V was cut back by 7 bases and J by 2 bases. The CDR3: CASDPGTAFTDTQYF. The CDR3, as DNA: TGCGCCAGCGACCCCGGGACAGCCTTCACAGATACGCAGTATTTT.

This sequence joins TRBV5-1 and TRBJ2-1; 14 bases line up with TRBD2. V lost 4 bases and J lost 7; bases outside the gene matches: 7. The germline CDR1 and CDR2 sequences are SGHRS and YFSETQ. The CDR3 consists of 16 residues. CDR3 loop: CASSLPWTSGGNEQFF. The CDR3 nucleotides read TGCGCCAGCAGCCTACCTTGGACTAGCGGGGGGAATGAGCAGTTCTTC.

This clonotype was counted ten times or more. The CDR3 spells CASSQAVQTYEQYF. CDR3 nucleotides: TGCGCCAGCAGCCAGGCGGTACAGACATACGAGCAGTACTTC. J is TRBJ2-7 and V is TRBV4-3; D is undetermined. CDR1 is LGHNA, CDR2 YSLEER, per germline. Trimming cost V 3 bases and J 4 bases, with 13 bases left between them. This CDR3 spans 14 amino acids.

The CDR3 sequence is CASSDWTGSEQYF. The CDR3 coding sequence is TGTGCCAGCAGCGACTGGACAGGCTCTGAGCAGTACTTC. This rearrangement joins TRBV5-6 to TRBJ2-7; TRBD1 matches at 7 bases. This CDR3 contains 13 residues. Germline assignment: CDR1 SGHDT and CDR2 YYEEEE. Trimming at V came to 4 bases and at J to 7 bases, leaving 8 bases not matched to a gene.

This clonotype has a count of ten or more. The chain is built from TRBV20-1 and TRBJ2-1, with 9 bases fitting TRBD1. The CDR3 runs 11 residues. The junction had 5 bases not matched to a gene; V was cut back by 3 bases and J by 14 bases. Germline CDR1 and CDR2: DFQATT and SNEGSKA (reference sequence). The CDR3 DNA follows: TGCAGTGCTAGCGGGACAGGGCTCAAGTTCTTC. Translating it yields CSASGTGLKFF.

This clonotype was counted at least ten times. DNA for the CDR3: TGCAGCGTTACCGGACAGGGGGAAGATTTAGAGACCCAGTACTTC. Amino acid sequence: CSVTGQGEDLETQYF. V is TRBV29-1 and J is TRBJ2-5; 10 bases are shared with TRBD1. The germline CDR1 and CDR2 sequences are SQVTM and ANQGSEA. The trim removed 5 bases at V and 4 bases at J, leaving 10 bases unmatched. CDR3 size: 15 residues.

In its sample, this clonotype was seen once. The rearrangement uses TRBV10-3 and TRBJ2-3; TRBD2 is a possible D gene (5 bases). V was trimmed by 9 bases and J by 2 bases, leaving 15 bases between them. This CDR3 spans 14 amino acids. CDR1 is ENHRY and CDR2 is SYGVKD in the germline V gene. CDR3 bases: TGTGCCATTCAAATGACCGGGAACACAGATACGCAGTATTTT. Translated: CAIQMTGNTDTQYF.

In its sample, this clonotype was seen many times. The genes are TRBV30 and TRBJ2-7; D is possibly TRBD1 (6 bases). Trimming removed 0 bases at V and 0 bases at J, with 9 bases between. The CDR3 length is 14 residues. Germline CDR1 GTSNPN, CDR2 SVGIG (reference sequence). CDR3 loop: CAWSVGGPSYEQYF. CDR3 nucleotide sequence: TGTGCCTGGAGTGTAGGGGGACCCTCCTACGAGCAGTACTTC.

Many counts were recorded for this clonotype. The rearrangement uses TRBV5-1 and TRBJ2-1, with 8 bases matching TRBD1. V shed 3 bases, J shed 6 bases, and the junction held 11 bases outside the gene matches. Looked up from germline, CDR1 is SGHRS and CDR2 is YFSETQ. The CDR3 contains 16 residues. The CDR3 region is CASSWTGQGSLNEQFF. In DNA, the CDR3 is TGCGCCAGCAGCTGGACCGGACAGGGATCACTCAATGAGCAGTTCTTC.

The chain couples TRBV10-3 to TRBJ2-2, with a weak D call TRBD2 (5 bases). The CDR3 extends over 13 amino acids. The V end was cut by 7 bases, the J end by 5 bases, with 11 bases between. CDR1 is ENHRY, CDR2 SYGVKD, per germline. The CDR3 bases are TGTGCCATCAATGAAGGGAGAACCGGGGAGCTGTTTTTT. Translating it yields CAINEGRTGELFF.

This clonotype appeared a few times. For the CDR3, the DNA is TGTGCCAGCAGTACAACTTCTAGTGGAGTTCTAGCGGGAGGCACAGATACGCAGTATTTT. It encodes CASSTTSSGVLAGGTDTQYF. The V and J genes are TRBV6-2 or TRBV6-3 and TRBJ2-3; 10 nucleotides line up with TRBD2. This CDR3 has 20 amino acids. CDR1 is MNHEY, CDR2 SVGEGT, per germline. The ends lost 5 bases at V and 1 base at J; junction bases unmatched: 18.

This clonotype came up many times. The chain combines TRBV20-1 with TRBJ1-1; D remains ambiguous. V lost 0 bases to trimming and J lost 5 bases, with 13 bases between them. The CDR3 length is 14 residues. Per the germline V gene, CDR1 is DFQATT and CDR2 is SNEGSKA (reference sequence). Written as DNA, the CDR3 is TGCAGTGCTAGAGATTACCTCTGGGAGACTGAAGCTTTCTTT. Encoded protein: CSARDYLWETEAFF.

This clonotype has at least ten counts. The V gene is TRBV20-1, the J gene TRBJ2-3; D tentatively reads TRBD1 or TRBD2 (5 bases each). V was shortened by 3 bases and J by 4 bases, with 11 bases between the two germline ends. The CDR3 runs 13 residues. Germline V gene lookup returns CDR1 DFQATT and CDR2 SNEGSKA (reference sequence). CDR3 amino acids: CSASEGTSDTQYF. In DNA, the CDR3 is TGCAGTGCTAGTGAGGGGACGTCAGATACGCAGTATTTT.

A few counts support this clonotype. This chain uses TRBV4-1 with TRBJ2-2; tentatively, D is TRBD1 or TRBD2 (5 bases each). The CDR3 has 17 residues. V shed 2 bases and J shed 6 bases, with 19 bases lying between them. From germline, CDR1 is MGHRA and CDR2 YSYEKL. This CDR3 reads CASSQPGRRSYAGELFF. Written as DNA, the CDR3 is TGCGCCAGCAGCCAACCGGGACGCCGGTCGTATGCCGGGGAGCTGTTTTTT.

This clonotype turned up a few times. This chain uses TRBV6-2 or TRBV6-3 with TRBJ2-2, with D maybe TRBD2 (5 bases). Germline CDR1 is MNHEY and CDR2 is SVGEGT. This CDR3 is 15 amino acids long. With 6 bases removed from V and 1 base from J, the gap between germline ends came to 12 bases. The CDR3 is CASSTAAGNTGELFF. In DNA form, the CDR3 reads TGTGCCAGCAGCACCGCGGCGGGGAACACCGGGGAGCTGTTTTTT.

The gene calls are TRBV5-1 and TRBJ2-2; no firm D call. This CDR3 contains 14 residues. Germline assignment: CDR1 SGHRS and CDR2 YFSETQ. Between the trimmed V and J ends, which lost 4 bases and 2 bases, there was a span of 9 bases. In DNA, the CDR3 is TGCGCCAGCAGCGGGAATAAAAACACCGGGGAGCTGTTTTTT. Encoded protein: CASSGNKNTGELFF.

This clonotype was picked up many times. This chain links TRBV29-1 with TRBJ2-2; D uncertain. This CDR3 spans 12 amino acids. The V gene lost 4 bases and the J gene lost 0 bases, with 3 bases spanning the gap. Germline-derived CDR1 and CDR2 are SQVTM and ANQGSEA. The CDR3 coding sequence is TGCAGCGTTGCCGCGAACACCGGGGAGCTGTTTTTT. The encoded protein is CSVAANTGELFF.

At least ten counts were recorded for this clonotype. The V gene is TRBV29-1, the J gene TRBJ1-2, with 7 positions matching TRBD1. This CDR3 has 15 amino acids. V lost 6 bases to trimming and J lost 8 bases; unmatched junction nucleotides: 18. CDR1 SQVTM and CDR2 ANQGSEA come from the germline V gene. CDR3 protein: CSVERGGSPRRGYTF. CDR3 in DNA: TGCAGCGTAGAAAGAGGGGGCAGCCCCAGGAGAGGCTACACCTTC.

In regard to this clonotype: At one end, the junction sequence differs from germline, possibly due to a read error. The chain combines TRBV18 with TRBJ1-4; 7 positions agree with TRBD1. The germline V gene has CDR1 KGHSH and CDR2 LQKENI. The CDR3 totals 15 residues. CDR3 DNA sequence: TGTGCCAGCTCACCAAGGGACAGTTATAATAAAAAACTGTTTTTT. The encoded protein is CASSPRDSYNKKLFF.

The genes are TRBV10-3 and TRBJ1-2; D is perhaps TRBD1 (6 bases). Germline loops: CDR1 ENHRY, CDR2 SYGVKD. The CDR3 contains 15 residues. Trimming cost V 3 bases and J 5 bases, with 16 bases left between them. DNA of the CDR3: TGTGCCATCAGTGACTCGTCAGGGGAGTGGTATGGCTACACCTTC. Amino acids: CAISDSSGEWYGYTF.

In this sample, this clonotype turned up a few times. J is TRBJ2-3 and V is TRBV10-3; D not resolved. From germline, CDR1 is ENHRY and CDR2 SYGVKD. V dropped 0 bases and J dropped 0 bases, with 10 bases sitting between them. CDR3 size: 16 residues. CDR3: CAISESFATSTDTQYF. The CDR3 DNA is TGTGCCATCAGTGAGTCTTTCGCAACTAGCACAGATACGCAGTATTTT.

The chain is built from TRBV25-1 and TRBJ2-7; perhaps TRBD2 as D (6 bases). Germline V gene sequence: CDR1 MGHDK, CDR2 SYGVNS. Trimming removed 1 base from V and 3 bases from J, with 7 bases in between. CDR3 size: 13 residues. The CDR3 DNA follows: TGTGCCAGCAGTGAATGGGGGGACTACGAGCAGTACTTC. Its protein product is CASSEWGDYEQYF.

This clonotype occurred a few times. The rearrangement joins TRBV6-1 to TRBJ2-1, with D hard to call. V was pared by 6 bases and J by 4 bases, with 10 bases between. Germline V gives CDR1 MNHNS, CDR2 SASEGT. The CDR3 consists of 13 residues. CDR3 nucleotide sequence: TGTGCCAGCAGCTTTTACCGGTACAATGAGCAGTTCTTC. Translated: CASSFYRYNEQFF.

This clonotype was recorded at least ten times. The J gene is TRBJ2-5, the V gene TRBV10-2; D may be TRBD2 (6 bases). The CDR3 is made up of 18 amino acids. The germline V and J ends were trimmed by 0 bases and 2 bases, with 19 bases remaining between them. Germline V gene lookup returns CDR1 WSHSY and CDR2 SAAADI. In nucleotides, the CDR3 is TGCGCCAGCAGTGAGTCTACCGACGGAGGGGCCGAACAAGAGACCCAGTACTTC. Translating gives CASSESTDGGAEQETQYF.